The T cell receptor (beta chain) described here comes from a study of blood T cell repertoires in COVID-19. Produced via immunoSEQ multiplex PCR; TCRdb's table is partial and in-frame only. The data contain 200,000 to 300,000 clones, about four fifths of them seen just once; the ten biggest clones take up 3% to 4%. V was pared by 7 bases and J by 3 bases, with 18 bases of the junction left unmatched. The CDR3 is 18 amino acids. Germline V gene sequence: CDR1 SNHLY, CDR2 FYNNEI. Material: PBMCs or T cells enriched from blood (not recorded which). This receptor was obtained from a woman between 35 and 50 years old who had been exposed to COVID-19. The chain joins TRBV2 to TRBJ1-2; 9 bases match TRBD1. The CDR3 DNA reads TGTGCCAGCATAACCCCAGGGACAGGGATCCGGCAGGACTATGGCTACACCTTC. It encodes CASITPGTGIRQDYGYTF.